The subject of this entry is one T cell receptor beta chain. Antigen specificity is unknown. The CDR3 contains 12 residues. Germline V gives CDR1 MNHNS, CDR2 SASEGT. V dropped 1 base and J dropped 6 bases, with 6 bases sitting between them. This sample is drawn from a study of OX40 agonist ivuxolimab in advanced cancers. Study-level findings and limits: Low normalized T-cell clonal expansion was also seen in some nonresponders.

Produced via immunoSEQ multiplex PCR; TCRdb's table is partial and in-frame only. This table holds about 70,000 clones, just over 85% found once. Sequencing was performed on CD4+ or CD8+ T cells sorted from blood, taken in a trial of the OX40 agonist ivuxolimab. The TCR sequence derives from an adult with an advanced solid tumor such as melanoma, head and neck, liver or kidney cancer. The J gene is TRBJ1-2, the V gene TRBV6-1; D call uncertain. The CDR3 sequence: CASSEGVDGYTF. The CDR3, as DNA: TGTGCCAGCAGTGAAGGGGTGGATGGCTACACCTTC.